This T cell receptor (beta chain) appears in the sequencing data of a study of blood T cells in healthy people across ages. This clonotype was observed a handful of times. The CDR3 runs to 16 residues. Per germline, CDR1 SGHTA and CDR2 FQGNSA. A second PCR of 7 to 11 cycles used a sample-barcoded 5' primer and a J-beta primer mix. Using its own MiXCR run on the 5' RACE reads, TCRdb lists one record per CDR3 protein. The sample yields approximately 400,000 distinct CDR3 sequences, about half seen once. This chain joins TRBV7-2 and TRBJ2-7, with 14 bases lining up with TRBD2. The better agreement between TRBJ2-5 and the DNA end casts doubt on the J call. Sequenced sample: blood. The clonotype comes from a man aged 60 to 69 in good health. CDR3 amino acids: CASSAGGLAGEETQYF. The CDR3 coding sequence is TGTGCCAGCAGCGCGGGGGGACTAGCGGGAGAAGAGACCCAGTACTTC.